The 25 T cell receptor beta chains below come from one sample, sequenced in a study of blood T cell repertoires in COVID-19. Here immunoSEQ multiplex PCR was the method, and the copy in TCRdb shows in-frame clones only, minus some. The top ten clones hold about 3% of a sample with 150,000 to 200,000 clones, roughly 70% of them seen once. The sequencing sample was made of peripheral blood. The receptors shown here come from a woman older than 75 with acute or convalescent COVID-19.

The V and J genes are TRBV2 and TRBJ2-7; 7 positions agree with TRBD1. From germline, CDR1 is SNHLY and CDR2 FYNNEI. The CDR3 is 13 amino acids. Germline trimming cut 10 bases from V and 3 bases from J; bases unmatched to any gene: 9. The CDR3 region has the DNA TGTGCCACAAACTGGGACAGAATCTACGAGCAGTACTTC. Protein sequence: CATNWDRIYEQYF.

The CDR3, as DNA: TGCGCCAGCAGCTGGACTAGCGGGAGAGGTAGCAATGAGCAGTTCTTC. Translation: CASSWTSGRGSNEQFF. The V call is TRBV5-1, the J call TRBJ2-1; 13 positions match TRBD2. CDR3 size: 16 residues. Trimming cost V 3 bases and J 6 bases; bases outside gene matches: 6. CDR1 and CDR2 (germline): SGHRS, YFSETQ.

This chain joins TRBV20-1 and TRBJ2-7; D is undetermined. The length of the CDR3 is 11 residues. Germline values: CDR1 DFQATT, CDR2 SNEGSKA (reference sequence). The V end lost 6 bases, the J end lost 7 bases, and 13 bases lay between the germline ends. In DNA, the CDR3 is TGCAGTGCCCACACTCCCGGGGAGCAGTACTTC. Protein: CSAHTPGEQYF.

The chain uses TRBV29-1 and TRBJ2-1, with D tentatively TRBD2 (7 bases). CDR3 size: 15 residues. Deletions cut 4 bases from V and 5 bases from J, with 18 bases between. Germline V gene data show CDR1 as SQVTM and CDR2 as ANQGSEA. The CDR3 region has the DNA TGCAGCGTTGCCCGAGGCGGGGGCGCAGACAATGAGCAGTTCTTC. Its protein is CSVARGGGADNEQFF.

The genes are TRBV28 and TRBJ1-6; the D gene is possibly TRBD1 (6 bases). Germline CDR1 reads MDHEN; CDR2 reads SYDVKM. The V end lost 5 bases, the J end lost 7 bases, and 12 bases lay between the germline ends. There are 14 residues in the CDR3. The CDR3 spells CASSNGTPNSPLHF. CDR3 sequence (DNA): TGTGCCAGCAGTAACGGGACACCGAATTCACCCCTCCACTTT.

The chain joins TRBV27 to TRBJ2-7; the match to TRBD1 covers 8 bases. CDR3 length equals 13 residues. The trim removed 3 bases at V and 3 bases at J, leaving 1 base unmatched. Germline loops: CDR1 MNHEY, CDR2 SMNVEV (reference sequence). This chain's CDR3 is CASSFGQGYEQYF. CDR3 coding DNA: TGTGCCAGCAGTTTTGGACAGGGCTACGAGCAGTACTTC.

For this clone: Other nucleotide sequences from this sample produce the same CDR3. The chain is built from TRBV18 and TRBJ1-1; 8 bases fit TRBD1. CDR1 is KGHSH, CDR2 LQKENI, per germline. Trimming at V came to 3 bases and at J to 4 bases, leaving 4 bases not matched to a gene. CDR3 length: 14 amino acids. In DNA form, the CDR3 reads TGTGCCAGCTCACCCGGACAGGGTCGCACTGAAGCTTTCTTT. This translates into CASSPGQGRTEAFF.

The chain combines TRBV28 with TRBJ1-2, with TRBD1 matching 8 bases. The V gene's germline CDR1 is MDHEN and CDR2 SYDVKM. Trimming at V came to 7 bases and at J to 2 bases, leaving 9 bases not matched to a gene. This CDR3 region has 15 residues. CDR3 sequence reads: CASMDRDRKNYGYTF. For the CDR3, the DNA is TGTGCCAGCATGGACAGGGACAGGAAAAACTATGGCTACACCTTC.

This clone has only one observation. The V call is TRBV28, the J call TRBJ2-1, with D maybe TRBD2 (6 bases). V was pared by 5 bases and J by 0 bases, with 14 bases between. The germline V gene encodes CDR1 MDHEN and CDR2 SYDVKM. The CDR3 spans 16 residues. In DNA form, the CDR3 reads TGTGCCAGCAGTCCCATAGCGGAGAGCTCCTACAATGAGCAGTTCTTC. It specifies CASSPIAESSYNEQFF.

The J gene is TRBJ2-7, the V gene TRBV27, with D perhaps matching TRBD1 (6 bases). Germline CDR1 reads MNHEY; CDR2 reads SMNVEV (reference sequence). This CDR3 contains 15 residues. Trimming stripped 6 bases from V and 3 bases from J, with 18 bases between. Here the CDR3 reads CASSRDVQGGYEQYF. DNA for the CDR3: TGTGCCAGCAGCCGAGACGTCCAAGGGGGCTACGAGCAGTACTTC.

V and J are TRBV29-1 and TRBJ2-7; 7 nucleotides match TRBD1. Germline CDR1 reads SQVTM; CDR2 reads ANQGSEA. This CDR3 is 13 amino acids long. With V trimmed by 6 bases and J by 1 base, 6 bases remained unmatched. The chain's CDR3 is CSVYLGQSYEQYF. For the CDR3, the DNA is TGCAGCGTGTATCTGGGACAGTCCTACGAGCAGTACTTC.

CDR3 sequence reads: CASSLKSGADSYEQYF. CDR3 nucleotides: TGTGCCAGCAGCTTAAAAAGCGGGGCCGACTCCTACGAGCAGTACTTC. The genes are TRBV4-2 and TRBJ2-7; 7 positions match TRBD2. Germline loops: CDR1 LGHNA, CDR2 YNFKEQ. The CDR3 is 16 residues long. V shed 5 bases and J 0 bases; nucleotides not matched to a gene: 10.

Only a few counts were recorded for this clone. At the DNA level, this CDR3 is encoded by other sequences in the same sample as well. This chain joins TRBV4-3 and TRBJ2-2; the match to TRBD1 covers 7 bases. CDR1 and CDR2 from the germline V gene are LGHNA and YSLEER. Trimming at V came to 6 bases and at J to 5 bases, leaving 12 bases not matched to a gene. CDR3 length: 16 amino acids. CDR3 loop: CASSRDSGLGTGELFF. The CDR3 DNA reads as TGCGCCAGCAGTCGGGACAGTGGTCTGGGGACCGGGGAGCTGTTTTTT.

CDR3 DNA: TGCGCCAGCAGGACTAGCGGGAGGCCCGAAGAGACCCAGTACTTC. Translation: CASRTSGRPEETQYF. The J gene is TRBJ2-5, the V gene TRBV5-1; 13 bases fit TRBD2. CDR1 is SGHRS, CDR2 YFSETQ, per germline. V shed 5 bases, J shed 3 bases, and the junction held 4 bases outside the gene matches. The CDR3 has 15 amino acids.

The rearrangement joins TRBV27 to TRBJ2-7, with TRBD1 matching 8 bases. The length of the CDR3 is 17 residues. Germline CDR1 is MNHEY and CDR2 is SMNVEV (reference sequence). V lost 5 bases and J lost 3; bases outside the gene matches: 15. The CDR3, as DNA: TGTGCCAGCAGTCTCCGGTGGGTGGGACAGGTAATCTACGAGCAGTACTTC. Amino acid sequence: CASSLRWVGQVIYEQYF.

This chain uses TRBV5-1 with TRBJ2-3; TRBD2 matches at 8 bases. The J segment lost 3 bases and the V segment lost 0 bases, leaving 3 bases of the junction unmatched. The germline gives CDR1 SGHRS, CDR2 YFSETQ. The CDR3 sequence is 15 residues long. The CDR3 loop is CASSLGAGATDTQYF. In DNA, the CDR3 is TGCGCCAGCAGCTTGGGAGCGGGAGCGACAGATACGCAGTATTTT.

The V and J genes are TRBV6-1 and TRBJ1-3; D unresolved. CDR3 length: 13 residues. Looked up from germline, CDR1 is MNHNS and CDR2 is SASEGT. Trimming pared 3 bases from V and 3 bases from J, leaving 6 bases between. The CDR3 region has the DNA TGTGCCAGCAGTGAGCGTTTTGGAAACACCATATATTTT. This translates into CASSERFGNTIYF.

CDR3 sequence: CASSQDRNTDTQYF. Written as DNA, the CDR3 is TGTGCCAGCAGTCAAGACAGAAACACAGATACGCAGTATTTT. V usage is TRBV28 and J usage is TRBJ2-3; tentative D call: TRBD1 (5 bases). The CDR3 spans 14 residues. Trimming removed 5 bases from V and 2 bases from J, with 11 bases in between. CDR1 MDHEN and CDR2 SYDVKM come from the germline V gene.

The chain employs TRBV7-2 and TRBJ1-3; 8 bases match TRBD1. With 5 bases clipped from V and 1 base from J, the junction kept 4 bases outside the gene matches. CDR1 and CDR2 (germline): SGHTA, FQGNSA. The CDR3 covers 15 residues. The CDR3: CASSQWTGSGNTIYF. The CDR3 bases are TGTGCCAGCAGCCAATGGACAGGGTCTGGAAACACCATATATTTT.

The chain couples TRBV11-2 to TRBJ2-1, with 10 bases matching TRBD2. CDR1 is SGHAT, CDR2 FQNNGV, per germline. The CDR3 extends over 15 amino acids. After removal of 5 bases from V and 4 bases from J, the junction contained 5 bases not matched to a gene. CDR3 protein: CASSPSGSIYNEQFF. CDR3 nucleotide sequence: TGTGCCAGCAGCCCTAGCGGGAGTATATACAATGAGCAGTTCTTC.

Concerning this clone: The sample contains more than one DNA sequence encoding this CDR3. V usage is TRBV19 and J usage is TRBJ2-6; maybe TRBD1 (5 bases). Germline CDR1 is LNHDA and CDR2 is SQIVND (reference sequence). The CDR3 has 15 residues. With 2 bases removed from V and 0 bases from J, the gap between germline ends came to 5 bases. CDR3 amino acids: CASSIRGSGANVLTF. DNA of the CDR3: TGTGCCAGTAGTATAAGGGGCTCTGGGGCCAACGTCCTGACTTTC. The whole variable domain, remainder taken from reference TRBV19 and TRBJ2-6, is DGGITQSPKYLFRKEGQNVTLSCEQNLNHDAMYWYRQDPGQGLRLIYYSQIVNDFQKGDIAEGYSVSREKKESFPLTVTSAQKNPTAFYLCASSIRGSGANVLTFGAGSRLTVL.

The chain combines TRBV27 with TRBJ2-1; weak D call: TRBD2 (6 bases). V shed 5 bases and J shed 2 bases, with 16 bases lying between them. Germline V CDR1 and CDR2: MNHEY, SMNVEV (reference sequence). CDR3 length equals 16 residues. CDR3 protein: CASSLEGTFPYNEQFF. CDR3 sequence (DNA): TGTGCCAGCAGTCTGGAGGGGACCTTCCCCTACAATGAGCAGTTCTTC.

J is TRBJ2-5 and V is TRBV5-1; D ambiguous. There are 13 residues in the CDR3. Germline lookup yields CDR1 SGHRS and CDR2 YFSETQ. V was shortened by 1 base and J by 1 base, with 5 bases between the two germline ends. In DNA form, the CDR3 reads TGCGCCAGCAGCTTGAACAGCCAAGAGACCCAGTACTTC. Its protein is CASSLNSQETQYF.

This clone was observed a few times. This sequence joins TRBV19 and TRBJ1-5, with 8 bases that match TRBD1. CDR3 length equals 14 residues. CDR1 is LNHDA, CDR2 SQIVND, per germline (reference sequence). V was pared by 4 bases and J by 9 bases, with 8 bases of the junction left unmatched. CDR3 protein: CASSKGQGPGPQHF. CDR3 DNA sequence: TGTGCCAGTAGTAAAGGACAGGGCCCGGGGCCCCAGCATTTT.

This sequence joins TRBV29-1 and TRBJ1-2; weak D call: TRBD1 (6 bases). Trimming shortened V by 4 bases and J by 4 bases, and 19 bases separated the two germline ends. CDR1 is SQVTM, CDR2 ANQGSEA, per germline. The CDR3 has 15 residues. The CDR3 DNA reads as TGCAGCGTTGGAACTCCAGGGGTGGCTAGCTATGGCTACACCTTC. Translation gives CSVGTPGVASYGYTF.